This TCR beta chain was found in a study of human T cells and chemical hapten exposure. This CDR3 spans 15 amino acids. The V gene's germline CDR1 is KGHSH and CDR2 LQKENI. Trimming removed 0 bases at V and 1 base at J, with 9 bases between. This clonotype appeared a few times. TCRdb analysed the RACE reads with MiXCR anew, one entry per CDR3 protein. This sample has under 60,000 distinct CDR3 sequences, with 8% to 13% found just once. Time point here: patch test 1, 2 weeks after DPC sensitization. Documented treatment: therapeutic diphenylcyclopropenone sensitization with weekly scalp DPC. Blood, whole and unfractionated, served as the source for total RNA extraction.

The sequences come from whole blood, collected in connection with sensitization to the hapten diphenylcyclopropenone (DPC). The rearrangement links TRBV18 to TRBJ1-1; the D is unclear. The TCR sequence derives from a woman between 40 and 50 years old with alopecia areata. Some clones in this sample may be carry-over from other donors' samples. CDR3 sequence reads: CASSPPPAQNTEAFF. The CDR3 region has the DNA TGTGCCAGCTCACCACCGCCAGCTCAGAACACTGAAGCTTTCTTT.